What follows are 14 T cell receptor beta chains derived from one specimen sequenced in a study of CD8+ T cells in alopecia areata. Extracted from the samples, RNA was reverse transcribed into cDNA to serve as the sequencing template. The method was immunoSEQ multiplex PCR; TCRdb's version includes in-frame clones alone and lacks a portion of them. The data hold about 180,000 clones, with 59% observed a single time. This sample comprised CD4+ T cells sorted from blood, obtained at week 0. Every receptor here comes from a human donor with alopecia areata.

The rearrangement joins TRBV7-3 to TRBJ2-2, with 8 bases fitting TRBD2. The germline gives CDR1 SGHTA, CDR2 FQGTGA. Losses at the gene ends were 2 bases for V and 2 bases for J; bases not matched to a gene: 1. The CDR3 has 15 residues. The CDR3 loop reads CASSLAGGNTGELFF. As DNA, the CDR3 is TGTGCCAGCAGCTTAGCGGGGGGTAACACCGGGGAGCTGTTTTTT.

This clone was seen more than once but under ten times. The chain carries TRBV29-1 and TRBJ1-1; 8 bases map to TRBD1. The CDR3 length is 13 residues. Germline values: CDR1 SQVTM, CDR2 ANQGSEA. V lost 7 bases, J lost 0 bases, and 4 bases stayed unmatched. The CDR3 bases are TGCAGCGGACAGACAGGGGTGAACACTGAAGCTTTCTTT. It specifies CSGQTGVNTEAFF.

This clone has a single count. The chain has TRBV18 and TRBJ1-1, with a tentative D call TRBD1 (5 bases). Germline loops: CDR1 KGHSH, CDR2 LQKENI. The CDR3 extends over 14 amino acids. V was trimmed by 3 bases and J by 0 bases, leaving 8 bases between them. The CDR3 is CASSPSTVNTEAFF. The CDR3 DNA is TGTGCCAGCTCACCGTCGACAGTGAACACTGAAGCTTTCTTT.

The chain employs TRBV29-1 and TRBJ2-7, with 10 bases lining up with TRBD1. The V and J ends lost 4 bases and 3 bases, in that order; junction bases with no gene match: 0. This CDR3 contains 12 residues. Per the germline V gene, CDR1 is SQVTM and CDR2 is ANQGSEA. The CDR3 here is CSVGDRGYEQYF. Written as DNA, the CDR3 is TGCAGCGTTGGGGACAGGGGCTACGAGCAGTACTTC.

V gene TRBV5-1 combines with J gene TRBJ2-7; TRBD1 matches 7 bases. The CDR3 runs to 12 residues. Germline CDR1 and CDR2: SGHRS and YFSETQ. The ends lost 6 bases at V and 6 bases at J; junction bases unmatched: 6. This CDR3 is CASNSQGREQYF. In DNA, the CDR3 is TGCGCCAGCAACTCACAGGGGCGCGAGCAGTACTTC. Using reference TRBV5-1 and TRBJ2-7 for the parts outside the CDR3, the full variable domain is KAGVTQTPRYLIKTRGQQVTLSCSPISGHRSVSWYQQTPGQGLQFLFEYFSETQRNKGNFPGRFSGRQFSNSRSEMNVSTLELGDSALYLCASNSQGREQYFGPGTRLTVT.

This clone was seen only a few times. The rearrangement uses TRBV6-6 and TRBJ1-6; D is undetermined. Germline CDR1 reads MNHNY; CDR2 reads SVGAGI (reference sequence). The CDR3 runs 14 residues. Trimming stripped 4 bases from V and 8 bases from J, with 12 bases between. The CDR3 DNA sequence: TGTGCCAGCAGTTGGGCGTCGAGAGATTCACCCCTCCACTTT. Translated: CASSWASRDSPLHF.

The V call is TRBV18, the J call TRBJ1-2; weak D call: TRBD1 (6 bases). The germline V gene has CDR1 KGHSH and CDR2 LQKENI. This CDR3 comprises 16 residues. Trimming took off 3 bases at V and 7 bases at J, with 21 bases between the two ends. CDR3 nucleotides: TGTGCCAGCTCACCTCGTCCGTTCAGGGGAGAAGGTGGCTACACCTTC. It encodes CASSPRPFRGEGGYTF.

The J gene is TRBJ1-2, the V gene TRBV30, with D possibly being TRBD1 (5 bases). The V gene's germline CDR1 is GTSNPN and CDR2 SVGIG (reference sequence). Trimming pared 3 bases from V and 8 bases from J, leaving 13 bases between. There are 12 residues in the CDR3. The CDR3 DNA reads TGTGCCTGGAGCCTGGCGGGGACGGGCTACACCTTC. It encodes CAWSLAGTGYTF.

This clone was detected a few times. The chain joins TRBV6-5 to TRBJ1-5, with 9 bases identical to TRBD1. J lost 3 bases, V lost 4 bases, and 1 base had no gene match. The germline gives CDR1 MNHEY, CDR2 SVGAGI. The CDR3 has 14 amino acids. CDR3 in amino acids: CASSWDRANQPQHF. DNA for the CDR3: TGTGCCAGCAGTTGGGACAGGGCCAATCAGCCCCAGCATTTT.

In this sample, this clone is medium-sized. The chain joins TRBV5-1 to TRBJ1-1; D not certain. Trimming took 0 bases from V and 3 from J, leaving 6 bases between them. The CDR3 consists of 13 residues. Looked up from germline, CDR1 is SGHRS and CDR2 is YFSETQ. The CDR3 protein is CASSLGQDTEAFF. DNA of the CDR3: TGCGCCAGCAGCTTGGGTCAAGACACTGAAGCTTTCTTT. The full variable domain, completed using reference TRBV5-1 and TRBJ1-1, is KAGVTQTPRYLIKTRGQQVTLSCSPISGHRSVSWYQQTPGQGLQFLFEYFSETQRNKGNFPGRFSGRQFSNSRSEMNVSTLELGDSALYLCASSLGQDTEAFFGQGTRLTVV.

This clone was detected a few times. This chain connects TRBV19 to TRBJ2-3; D perhaps matches TRBD2 (5 bases). The CDR3 sequence is 13 residues long. V was pared by 3 bases and J by 8 bases, with 12 bases between. Germline V lookup: CDR1 LNHDA, CDR2 SQIVND (reference sequence). Here the CDR3 reads CASSMRASGTQYF. The CDR3 DNA follows: TGTGCCAGTAGTATGAGGGCTAGTGGTACGCAGTATTTT.

This clone appeared a few times. The chain couples TRBV28 to TRBJ2-7; TRBD1 matches at 10 bases. The CDR3 sequence is 16 residues long. V shed 6 bases, J shed 5 bases, and the junction held 13 bases outside the gene matches. Germline assignment: CDR1 MDHEN and CDR2 SYDVKM. The CDR3 coding sequence is TGTGCCAGCAGACCCGCCTCGGGGGACAGGGGACACGAGCAGTACTTC. Its protein product is CASRPASGDRGHEQYF.

The chain combines TRBV5-4 with TRBJ2-2; 8 bases agree with TRBD2. The CDR3 consists of 15 residues. Germline trimming cut 1 base from V and 6 bases from J; bases unmatched to any gene: 5. From germline, CDR1 is SGHNT and CDR2 YYREEE (reference sequence). The CDR3 region has the DNA TGTGCCAGCAGCTTGAGGACTAGCTGGGCCGGGGAGCTGTTTTTT. Amino acids: CASSLRTSWAGELFF.

This sequence joins TRBV6-1 and TRBJ1-1, with D perhaps TRBD1 (6 bases). The germline CDR1 and CDR2 sequences are MNHNS and SASEGT. Trimming stripped 7 bases from V and 8 bases from J, with 20 bases between. This CDR3 region has 14 residues. CDR3 region: CASNDGQGSREAFF. In DNA, the CDR3 is TGTGCCAGCAACGACGGCCAGGGGAGCCGGGAAGCTTTCTTT.